The 3 T cell receptor beta chains reported below all come from one sample, sequenced in a study of blood T cell repertoires in COVID-19. Assay used: immunoSEQ multiplex PCR; TCRdb lists only in-frame clones, some missing. This sample has approximately 70,000 clones; around 89% occur once, and the top ten carry 6.5% to 7.5%. Sequences were obtained from peripheral blood. These receptors were collected from a woman older than 75 with active COVID-19.

The chain is built from TRBV4-3 and TRBJ2-1; 10 nucleotides align to TRBD2. This CDR3 has 16 amino acids. Germline V gene data show CDR1 as LGHNA and CDR2 as YSLEER. J gave up 1 base and V 3 bases, and 3 bases lay outside the gene matches. The CDR3 sequence: CASSHGLAVSYNEQFF. Written as DNA, the CDR3 is TGCGCCAGCAGCCACGGACTAGCGGTATCCTACAATGAGCAGTTCTTC.

The V gene is TRBV6-1, the J gene TRBJ1-5, with D possibly matching TRBD1 (5 bases). The CDR3 is 15 residues long. V lost 2 bases and J 4 bases, leaving 12 bases between the germline ends. CDR1 and CDR2 (germline): MNHNS, SASEGT. The CDR3 protein is CASSELRSGNQPQHF. CDR3 in DNA: TGTGCCAGCAGTGAACTTAGATCAGGGAATCAGCCCCAGCATTTT.

This clone was seen a handful of times. V is TRBV6-5 and J is TRBJ1-1, with D unresolved. This CDR3 region has 15 residues. Germline V CDR1 and CDR2: MNHEY, SVGAGI. The germline V and J ends were trimmed by 6 bases and 8 bases, with 22 bases remaining between them. The CDR3 here is CASSRSYRGVFEAFF. The CDR3 nucleotides are TGTGCCAGCAGCCGTTCATACCGGGGAGTATTCGAAGCTTTCTTT.